This T cell receptor (beta chain) derives from a study of cytomegalovirus exposure and HLA in healthy donors. Study summary: From HLA-typed donors, an early data release held approximately 85 million unique TCRs. Points from the study as a whole: Equally common other TCR beta chains were less clonally expanded than HLA-associated ones, a later analysis found. Per published reports, the classifier diagnosed cytomegalovirus status with high specificity and sensitivity.

Germline trimming cut 4 bases from V and 1 base from J; bases unmatched to any gene: 7. CDR1 is MNHNS, CDR2 SASEGT, per germline. CDR3 length: 15 residues. This PCR relied on a set of 60 Vbeta primers and 13 Jbeta primers. Original handling: Later, 80 million or so unique TCR beta chains were counted in an analysis, and some 10 million of them were shared. The table came from immunoSEQ multiplex PCR; TCRdb's copy has only in-frame clones and leaves some out. V and J calls and clone size are copied from that table; D and trimming were computed from the DNA. The sample has over 55,000 clones; around 82% are singletons. This clone is medium-sized by share. Its antigen is not known.

Sequencing was performed on PBMCs. The TCR sequence derives from a male donor in good health and CMV-seronegative. The chain has TRBV6-1 and TRBJ2-7; 7 bases are shared with TRBD1. In nucleotides, the CDR3 is TGTGCCAGCAGTGGATTACAGGGGACATCCTACGAGCAGTACTTC. This sequence encodes CASSGLQGTSYEQYF.